What follows are 3 T cell receptor beta chains derived from one specimen sequenced in a study of T-cell memory formation after mild COVID-19. Each CDR3 protein is one row after TCRdb ran MiXCR on the 5' RACE reads. There are approximately 110,000 distinct CDR3 sequences in the sample; about 20% occur only once, and under 50% lies in the top ten. The sample comprised PBMCs or a T cell subset sorted from them (not recorded which). These receptors all stem from a man between 18 and 29 years old who had mild COVID-19 (a few samples of this study predate the infection). Cell type and time point are not known.

The V gene is TRBV6-2 or TRBV6-3, the J gene TRBJ1-1, with 10 bases aligning to TRBD1. Germline lookup yields CDR1 MNHEY and CDR2 SVGEGT. J lost 4 bases, V lost 2 bases, and 13 bases had no gene match. The CDR3 contains 18 residues. The CDR3: CASSYGLRDRGMSTEAFF. The CDR3 DNA is TGTGCCAGCAGTTACGGACTCCGGGACAGGGGAATGAGCACTGAAGCTTTCTTT.

This chain connects TRBV28 to TRBJ2-5; D call uncertain. This CDR3 has 14 amino acids. V was shortened by 2 bases and J by 0 bases, with 7 bases between the two germline ends. From germline, CDR1 is MDHEN and CDR2 SYDVKM. CDR3 sequence: CASSLLRDQETQYF. CDR3 nucleotides: TGTGCCAGCAGTTTACTGCGAGACCAAGAGACCCAGTACTTC.

The V call is TRBV19, the J call TRBJ2-7; TRBD1 matches at 7 bases. The germline V gene encodes CDR1 LNHDA and CDR2 SQIVND (reference sequence). V gave up 3 bases and J gave up 2 bases; unmatched junction bases: 7. This CDR3 is 15 amino acids long. CDR3 region: CASSMAGGPTYEQYF. The CDR3 nucleotides read TGTGCCAGTAGTATGGCAGGGGGTCCCACCTACGAGCAGTACTTC.